This is a list of T cell receptor beta chains from one sample in a study of OX40 agonist ivuxolimab in advanced cancers. The repertoire was sequenced with immunoSEQ multiplex PCR; TCRdb's copy has only in-frame clones and lacks some. The table records some 10,000 clones, approximately 57% of them present only once. The sample consisted of CD4+ or CD8+ T cells sorted from blood, taken in a trial of the OX40 agonist ivuxolimab. These receptors all come from an adult with an advanced solid tumor such as melanoma, head and neck, liver or kidney cancer. Both conserved end residues are part of each CDR3. The order of the fields is V gene, J gene, clone size, CDR3 protein. Expanded clones are given a class, and other clones once, few, many or no size at all.

V: TRBV5-8; J: TRBJ2-1; size: few; CDR3: CASSLSRAGYNEQFF
V: TRBV7-3; J: TRBJ1-1; size: few; CDR3: CASSPGGMNTEAFF
V: TRBV6-5; J: TRBJ2-1; size: NA; CDR3: CASSYGAGNEQFF
V: TRBV7-6; J: TRBJ2-3; size: NA; CDR3: CASSPDARFASTDTQYF
V: TRBV11-2; J: TRBJ2-7; size: NA; CDR3: CASSFSGRAGEQYF
V: TRBV28; J: TRBJ1-1; size: few; CDR3: CASTFSGGDTEAFF
V: TRBV5-4; J: TRBJ2-1; size: NA; CDR3: CASSLQVAGAYNEQFF
V: TRBV11-2; J: TRBJ2-7; size: NA; CDR3: CASSQDPINRGPYEQYF
V: TRBV9; J: TRBJ2-7; size: large; CDR3: CASSPTSGRDGEQYF
V: TRBV5-1; J: TRBJ1-2; size: NA; CDR3: CASSIRDRHYGYTF
V: TRBV2; J: TRBJ2-3; size: NA; CDR3: CASRSASDTQYF
V: TRBV19; J: TRBJ1-2; size: NA; CDR3: CASLRKADLVYGYTF
V: TRBV28; J: TRBJ2-1; size: few; CDR3: CASSTITSGRVHEQFF
V: TRBV27; J: TRBJ1-2; size: NA; CDR3: CASKQGVGYGYTF
V: TRBV5-6; J: TRBJ2-7; size: few; CDR3: CASSGGLAAYEQYF
V: TRBV7-8; J: TRBJ1-1; size: NA; CDR3: CASSLGGPNTEAFF
V: TRBV6-5; J: TRBJ2-7; size: few; CDR3: CASSYSVGISYEQYF
V: TRBV28; J: TRBJ1-5; size: NA; CDR3: CASRVSLMDRGDQPQHF
V: TRBV7-9; J: TRBJ1-1; size: NA; CDR3: CASSLDGYTEAFF
V: TRBV19; J: TRBJ1-1; size: NA; CDR3: CASSPTGGAVGAFF
V: TRBV19; J: TRBJ2-1; size: NA; CDR3: CASTTSGSSYNEQFF
V: TRBV11-2; J: TRBJ2-7; size: NA; CDR3: CASSLDAAEKYEQYF
V: TRBV6-5; J: TRBJ2-7; size: NA; CDR3: CASSYSTSGSSEQYF
V: TRBV15; J: TRBJ1-4; size: NA; CDR3: CATSRTGGADEKLFF
V: TRBV10-2; J: TRBJ1-5; size: NA; CDR3: CASSRFSEYSNQPQHF
V: TRBV5-4; J: TRBJ2-1; size: NA; CDR3: CASSLDGGRNVWNEQFF
V: TRBV29-1; J: TRBJ1-1; size: NA; CDR3: CSVLQGLPEAFF
V: TRBV6-5; J: TRBJ2-1; size: NA; CDR3: CASSYSDRAYNEQFF
V: TRBV9; J: TRBJ1-3; size: NA; CDR3: CASSSSSREGAPGNTIYF
V: TRBV6-6; J: TRBJ2-3; size: few; CDR3: CASRFSDTQYF
V: TRBV7-9; J: TRBJ1-1; size: medium-sized; CDR3: CASLNAVNTEAFF
V: TRBV5-1; J: TRBJ2-2; size: NA; CDR3: CASRYTGELFF
V: TRBV27; J: TRBJ1-1; size: NA; CDR3: CASSPSGSYTEAFF
V: TRBV5-1; J: TRBJ2-3; size: few; CDR3: CASSLEWGDTQYF
V: TRBV29-1; J: TRBJ1-2; size: NA; CDR3: CSVGQGGNYGYTF
V: TRBV28; J: TRBJ2-3; size: few; CDR3: CASSLPPDTQYF
V: TRBV6-5; J: TRBJ2-1; size: NA; CDR3: CASSLLAENNEQFF
V: TRBV7-3; J: TRBJ1-2; size: NA; CDR3: CASSLGSLGGAGYTF
V: TRBV5-6; J: TRBJ2-2; size: once; CDR3: CASLLARVGELFF